This T cell receptor (beta chain) was sequenced for a study of T-cell memory formation after mild COVID-19. Germline trimming cut 3 bases from V and 2 bases from J; bases unmatched to any gene: 5. Per germline, CDR1 SGHAT and CDR2 FQNNGV. CDR3 length: 15 amino acids. One entry per CDR3 protein, called by TCRdb with MiXCR from the 5' RACE reads. The sample has 120,000 to 150,000 distinct CDR3 sequences, roughly a fifth seen once. The rearrangement links TRBV11-2 to TRBJ1-1; 8 bases are shared with TRBD1. The sample comprised PBMCs or a T cell subset sorted from them (not recorded which). The receptor was isolated from an adult woman who had mild COVID-19 (a few samples of this study predate the infection). Cell type and time point are not known. The CDR3 DNA follows: TGTGCCAGCAGCTTTAGACAGGGGAGTAACACTGAAGCTTTCTTT. It specifies CASSFRQGSNTEAFF.